The clone carrying this T cell receptor (beta chain) has a count of ten or more. As yet, its antigen is unknown. This entry belongs to a study of Graves' ophthalmopathy and Graves' hyperthyroidism. The authors amplified TCR beta CDR3 regions, and they did so from RNA transcripts for repertoire sequencing. Second-round multiplex PCR came after first-round RT-PCR with HTBI primers. MiXCR, run by TCRdb on the multiplex PCR reads, gives a single entry per CDR3 protein. The sample includes approximately 330,000 distinct CDR3 sequences, under 20% of them seen just once. Points from the study as a whole: Ophthalmopathy progression was predicted by the model at approximately 70% sensitivity and about 74% specificity.

This CDR3 comprises 14 residues. V trimming: 1 base; J trimming: 6 bases; junction bases outside the gene matches: 1. CDR1 MGHRA and CDR2 YSYEKL come from the germline V gene. The clonotype was recovered from an adult man with Graves' ophthalmopathy. The sequenced sample was peripheral blood. The genes are TRBV4-1 and TRBJ2-7; 12 nucleotides align to TRBD1. CDR3 in DNA: TGCGCCAGCAGCCAAGTGGGACAGGGGGCCGAGCAGTACTTC. Its translation: CASSQVGQGAEQYF.